The 21 T cell receptor beta chains listed next were all sequenced from one sample in a study of T cells in Graves' hyperthyroidism and ophthalmopathy. The TCR beta CDR3 regions underwent amplification using RNA transcripts as the source. HTBI primers were the set used in a first-round RT-PCR of the TCR CDR3. TCRdb called the multiplex PCR reads again in MiXCR, with one record for every CDR3 protein. Of about 380,000 distinct CDR3 sequences detected, roughly 20% appear once; the ten largest clones hold roughly two fifths. Sequenced sample: blood. The origin of the receptors is a man between 18 and 35 years old with Graves' ophthalmopathy.

This clonotype occurred a few times. V is TRBV27 and J is TRBJ1-2; possibly TRBD1 for D (6 bases). This CDR3 has 14 residues. Germline loops: CDR1 MNHEY, CDR2 SMNVEV (reference sequence). Trimming stripped 7 bases from V and 6 bases from J, with 18 bases between. CDR3 sequence (DNA): TGTGCCAGCACGAGACGGGGGGGCGTCGATGGCTACACCTTC. Translated, it gives CASTRRGGVDGYTF.

The V gene is TRBV9, the J gene TRBJ2-3; 7 nucleotides agree with TRBD2. Looked up from germline, CDR1 is SGDLS and CDR2 is YYNGEE. The V and J ends lost 1 base and 2 bases, in that order; junction bases with no gene match: 4. The CDR3 spans 15 residues. CDR3 in DNA: TGTGCCAGCAGCGTAAGGGAGGGACCCACAGATACGCAGTATTTT. Its translation: CASSVREGPTDTQYF. The full variable domain, its missing parts supplied by reference TRBV9 and TRBJ2-3, is DSGVTQTPKHLITATGQRVTLRCSPRSGDLSVYWYQQSLDQGLQFLIQYYNGEERAKGNILERFSAQQFPDLHSELNLSSLELGDSALYFCASSVREGPTDTQYFGPGTRLTVL.

This clonotype occurred many times. The chain has TRBV7-9 and TRBJ2-5; 8 nucleotides line up with TRBD2. The V and J ends lost 0 bases and 4 bases, in that order; junction bases with no gene match: 7. This CDR3 spans 16 amino acids. Germline V gene lookup returns CDR1 SEHNR and CDR2 FQNEAQ (reference sequence). CDR3 DNA sequence: TGTGCCAGCAGCTTAGCGACTGGGACTAGTGGAGAGACCCAGTACTTC. It codes for CASSLATGTSGETQYF.

The rearrangement uses TRBV9 and TRBJ2-1; no clear D gene. CDR1 is SGDLS and CDR2 is YYNGEE in the germline V gene. The CDR3 consists of 15 residues. Between the trimmed V and J ends, which lost 0 bases and 0 bases, there was a span of 7 bases. CDR3 protein: CASSVVDNSYNEQFF. As DNA, the CDR3 is TGTGCCAGCAGCGTAGTTGATAACTCCTACAATGAGCAGTTCTTC.

This chain connects TRBV19 to TRBJ2-7; 12 bases fit TRBD2. CDR3 length: 14 residues. After removal of 6 bases from V and 6 bases from J, the junction contained 6 bases not matched to a gene. The germline CDR1 and CDR2 sequences are LNHDA and SQIVND (reference sequence). The CDR3 DNA follows: TGTGCCAGTAGAAGGGGGGGACTAGCGGGCGAGCAGTACTTC. Translating it yields CASRRGGLAGEQYF.

V gene TRBV6-5 combines with J gene TRBJ1-1; D gene unclear. In germline, CDR1 is MNHEY, CDR2 SVGAGI. CDR3 size: 14 residues. Trimming removed 2 bases at V and 2 bases at J, with 9 bases between. CDR3 residues: CASSYGSTNTEAFF. As DNA, the CDR3 is TGTGCCAGCAGTTACGGGTCTACTAACACTGAAGCTTTCTTT.

With regard to this clonotype: A much more abundant neighbour one base away suggests this may be a read error. CDR3 in amino acids: CASGVSVTGEAFF. In nucleotides, the CDR3 is TGTGCCAGCGGGGTCAGTGTAACAGGTGAAGCTTTCTTT. The chain employs TRBV2 and TRBJ1-1; D is perhaps TRBD1 (5 bases). Looked up from germline, CDR1 is SNHLY and CDR2 is FYNNEI. V was pared by 8 bases and J by 7 bases, with 17 bases between. The CDR3 covers 13 residues.

This clonotype showed up just a few times. The rearrangement links TRBV5-6 to TRBJ2-3; 10 bases are a match to TRBD1. This CDR3 has 19 residues. Germline lookup yields CDR1 SGHDT and CDR2 YYEEEE. J gave up 2 bases and V 4 bases, and 16 bases lay outside the gene matches. The CDR3, as DNA: TGTGCCAGCAGCCCCCGGGACAGGGGCCGACACCCGCCCACAGATACGCAGTATTTT. Translation: CASSPRDRGRHPPTDTQYF.

The table lists this clonotype with many counts. V and J are TRBV6-1 and TRBJ2-7; TRBD1 aligns across 8 bases. The ends lost 8 bases at V and 5 bases at J; junction bases unmatched: 11. The CDR3 is made up of 14 amino acids. CDR1 and CDR2 (germline): MNHNS, SASEGT. The CDR3 loop reads CASARDRGNHEQYF. CDR3 sequence (DNA): TGTGCCAGCGCCCGTGACAGGGGAAATCACGAGCAGTACTTC.

This clonotype was recorded many times. Written as DNA, the CDR3 is TGTGCCAGCAGTGTTAGTCGCGTCTGGGACACCAGCTCCTACGAGCAGTACTTC. Protein sequence: CASSVSRVWDTSSYEQYF. V usage is TRBV2 and J usage is TRBJ2-7; perhaps TRBD1 as D (6 bases). Germline CDR1 reads SNHLY; CDR2 reads FYNNEI. This CDR3 comprises 18 residues. V was cut by 4 bases and J by 0 bases, with 22 bases left in between.

The chain has TRBV6-1 and TRBJ1-3; perhaps TRBD1 as D (6 bases). The CDR3 loop spans 16 amino acids. Germline-derived CDR1 and CDR2 are MNHNS and SASEGT. Trimming took off 6 bases at V and 2 bases at J, with 17 bases between the two ends. The CDR3 region is CASSESLEGAGNTIYF. The CDR3 DNA sequence: TGTGCCAGCAGCGAATCATTGGAGGGGGCTGGAAACACCATATATTTT.

This clonotype occurred a few times. The rearrangement uses TRBV6-2 or TRBV6-3 and TRBJ2-3; TRBD2 matches at 9 bases. In germline, CDR1 is MNHEY, CDR2 SVGEGT. CDR3 length equals 17 residues. The V and J ends lost 5 bases and 0 bases, in that order; junction bases with no gene match: 9. The CDR3 DNA follows: TGTGCCAGCAGTGACCCTTTTAGCGGGGGAAGCACAGATACGCAGTATTTT. Translated, it gives CASSDPFSGGSTDTQYF.

This clonotype was recorded many times. The V gene is TRBV4-1, the J gene TRBJ1-1; D call uncertain. CDR1 is MGHRA, CDR2 YSYEKL, per germline. The CDR3 is 15 amino acids. V shed 1 base and J shed 4 bases, with 13 bases lying between them. The CDR3 coding sequence is TGCGCCAGCAGCCAAGTTTCAGCGGGAGGCACTGAAGCTTTCTTT. Translating it yields CASSQVSAGGTEAFF.

This clonotype occurred a few times. V and J are TRBV13 and TRBJ2-5; 8 nucleotides agree with TRBD1. The CDR3 loop spans 15 amino acids. The germline V gene has CDR1 PRHDT and CDR2 FYEKMQ (reference sequence). V was pared by 5 bases and J by 6 bases, with 11 bases of the junction left unmatched. Written as DNA, the CDR3 is TGTGCCAGCAGCCACAGGGGGGCGTTGGAACAGACCCAGTACTTC. It encodes CASSHRGALEQTQYF.

At least ten counts were recorded for this clonotype. The chain employs TRBV2 and TRBJ2-7; no clear D. The CDR3 is 13 residues long. Per germline, CDR1 SNHLY and CDR2 FYNNEI. Trimming left V 2 bases short and J 3 bases short, with 8 bases between. The CDR3 loop reads CASSEYAYYEQYF. CDR3 bases: TGTGCCAGCAGTGAATACGCGTACTACGAGCAGTACTTC.

This clonotype has at least ten counts. The gene calls are TRBV7-3 and TRBJ1-1, with 8 positions matching TRBD1. This CDR3 comprises 14 residues. Germline CDR1 SGHTA, CDR2 FQGTGA. J lost 4 bases, V lost 5 bases, and 6 bases had no gene match. CDR3 region: CASSITGGGTEAFF. For the CDR3, the DNA is TGTGCCAGCAGCATCACAGGGGGAGGCACTGAAGCTTTCTTT. The whole variable domain, remainder taken from reference TRBV7-3 and TRBJ1-1, is GAGVSQTPSNKVTEKGKYVELRCDPISGHTALYWYRQSLGQGPEFLIYFQGTGAADDSGLPNDRFFAVRPEGSVSTLKIQRTERGDSAVYLCASSITGGGTEAFFGQGTRLTVV.

The gene calls are TRBV10-3 and TRBJ1-2, with 12 nucleotides matching TRBD1. Trimming removed 6 bases from V and 8 bases from J; junction bases left unmatched: 7. The CDR3 spans 14 residues. Germline CDR1 reads ENHRY; CDR2 reads SYGVKD. The CDR3 loop is CAISAGTGGRGYTF. CDR3 coding DNA: TGTGCCATCAGCGCCGGGACAGGGGGCAGGGGCTACACCTTC.

Points on this clonotype: One base away lies a much larger clone, so this may be a sequencing read error. V gene TRBV27 combines with J gene TRBJ2-7; the D is unclear. CDR3 size: 14 residues. The germline CDR1 and CDR2 sequences are MNHEY and SMNVEV (reference sequence). The CDR3 bases are TGTGCCAGCAGTTTAATAGGGATCGCCTACAAGCAGTACTTC. Residues: CASSLIGIAYKQYF.

This clonotype has more than one count but fewer than ten. V and J are TRBV5-5 and TRBJ2-1; D is perhaps TRBD1 (6 bases). The CDR3 runs 14 residues. V was shortened by 3 bases and J by 7 bases, with 14 bases between the two germline ends. Germline values: CDR1 SGHKS, CDR2 YYEKEE (reference sequence). The CDR3 nucleotides are TGTGCCAGCAGCTCGCGGCAGGGGAAAAATGAGCAGTTCTTC. Protein sequence: CASSSRQGKNEQFF.

The sample holds many counts of this clonotype. The chain has TRBV9 and TRBJ2-1, with TRBD2 matching 10 bases. CDR1 is SGDLS, CDR2 YYNGEE, per germline. V was pared by 0 bases and J by 7 bases, with 7 bases of the junction left unmatched. The CDR3 has 16 amino acids. In nucleotides, the CDR3 is TGTGCCAGCAGCGTAGTAAGCGGGGGGGTTTATAATGAGCAGTTCTTC. Amino acid sequence: CASSVVSGGVYNEQFF. Variable domain in full (rest from reference TRBV9 and TRBJ2-1): DSGVTQTPKHLITATGQRVTLRCSPRSGDLSVYWYQQSLDQGLQFLIQYYNGEERAKGNILERFSAQQFPDLHSELNLSSLELGDSALYFCASSVVSGGVYNEQFFGPGTRLTVL.

In its sample, this clonotype was seen a few times. The chain has TRBV29-1 and TRBJ2-5; 7 bases map to TRBD2. The germline V gene encodes CDR1 SQVTM and CDR2 ANQGSEA. This CDR3 has 13 amino acids. The junction had 3 bases not matched to a gene; V was cut back by 2 bases and J by 3 bases. This CDR3 reads CSVEWGGEETQYF. Here the CDR3 DNA reads TGCAGCGTTGAATGGGGGGGAGAAGAGACCCAGTACTTC.